The rows below give T cell receptor beta chains drawn from one sample of a study of vaccination effects on CD4 cells after COVID-19. The table came from immunoSEQ multiplex PCR; TCRdb's copy has only in-frame clones and leaves some out. The sample shows 20,000 to 25,000 clones, around 62% of them seen only once. Their antigens are not known. The sequencing used CD4+ T cells from PBMCs cultured with HCoV-NL63 spike peptides, collected before COVID-19 vaccination. These receptors were collected from a human donor who received a COVID-19 vaccine. The CDR3 runs from the conserved cysteine through the conserved F or W. Fields, in order: D gene, clone size, V gene, J gene, CDR3 DNA, CDR3 protein. D genes are given only for firm matches. Clone size is given for some rows only: seen once, a few or many times, or a class if the clone is expanded.

TRBD2,once,TRBV5-8,TRBJ2-3,TGTGCCAGCAGCTCCCTAGCGGGAGAAGGTACGCAGTATTTT,CASSSLAGEGTQYF
TRBD1,-,TRBV9,TRBJ1-2,TGTGCCAGCAGCGTCGGGGGGACAGGGGGGAAATATGGCTACACCTTC,CASSVGGTGGKYGYTF
TRBD2,-,TRBV10-1,TRBJ2-1,TGCGCCAGCAGTATTAGCGGGAGCTCCTACAATGAGCAGTTCTTC,CASSISGSSYNEQFF
TRBD2,-,TRBV5-1,TRBJ2-7,TGCGCCAGCAGCCTGGGACTCGGGACTAGCGGTTCCTACGAGCAGTACTTC,CASSLGLGTSGSYEQYF
-,-,TRBV6-5,TRBJ1-1,TGTGCCAGCAGTTACTCGACGGTGATGAACACTGAAGCTTTCTTT,CASSYSTVMNTEAFF
TRBD1,-,TRBV2,TRBJ1-2,TGTGCCAGCTCAGGACAGGGACACTATGGCTACACCTTC,CASSGQGHYGYTF
-,-,TRBV5-1,TRBJ2-4,TGCGCCAGCAGCTTGAGTGGAGGGGGCCAAAACATTCAGTACTTC,CASSLSGGGQNIQYF
-,-,TRBV7-9,TRBJ2-3,TGTGCCAGCAGCCCGGGGGCAGCGACTAGCACAGATACGCAGTATTTT,CASSPGAATSTDTQYF
-,-,TRBV7-8,TRBJ2-3,TGTGCCAGCAGCCCCAGCTTGGATACGCAGTATTTT,CASSPSLDTQYF
-,-,TRBV2,TRBJ1-1,TGTGCCAGCCAGCCGGGAGTACACACTGAAGCTTTCTTT,CASQPGVHTEAFF
-,once,TRBV24-1,TRBJ2-7,TGTGCCACCAGTGGTTCGGCAGGCTCCTACGAGCAGTACTTC,CATSGSAGSYEQYF
-,few,TRBV11-2,TRBJ2-1,TGTGCCAGCAGCTTAGATCAAGGAACCCCGAGGAAGTTCTTC,CASSLDQGTPRKFF
TRBD1,few,TRBV5-1,TRBJ2-2,TGCGCCAGCAGCTTGAACCGGGACAGGCCTGAATTCACCGGGGAGCTGTTTTTT,CASSLNRDRPEFTGELFF
-,few,TRBV24-1,TRBJ2-1,TGTGCCACCAGTGATTTGGGGGGGCTGAATGAGCAGTTCTTC,CATSDLGGLNEQFF
-,few,TRBV5-1,TRBJ1-5,TGCGCCAGCAGCTTGGGGGAAAGAAATCAGCCCCAGCATTTT,CASSLGERNQPQHF
TRBD2,-,TRBV11-1,TRBJ2-1,TGTGCCAGCAGCTTAGGGGAGGGATTTAATGAGCAGTTCTTC,CASSLGEGFNEQFF
TRBD1,-,TRBV7-8,TRBJ2-6,TGTGCCAGCAGCTTCCGACAGGGGGTCAGCTCTGGGGCCAACGTCCTGACTTTC,CASSFRQGVSSGANVLTF
TRBD2,-,TRBV4-1,TRBJ2-5,TGCGCCAGCAGTCAACCACTGAGCGGGAGTAAGGTAGAGACCCAGTACTTC,CASSQPLSGSKVETQYF
TRBD2,few,TRBV24-1,TRBJ2-7,TGTGCCACCAGTGCCGCGGGGGGCACGTACGAGCAGTACTTC,CATSAAGGTYEQYF
-,few,TRBV5-4,TRBJ2-2,TGTGCCAGCAGCTTGGAGGGCTTCCAAGGTGGGGAGCTGTTTTTT,CASSLEGFQGGELFF
TRBD2,-,TRBV6-5,TRBJ2-7,TGTGCCAGCAGAGTGCTAGCGGGAGGAAGCTACGAGCAGTACTTC,CASRVLAGGSYEQYF
-,-,TRBV6-5,TRBJ1-2,TGTGCCAGCAGCTATAGACGGACACAAAACTATGGCTACACCTTC,CASSYRRTQNYGYTF
-,-,TRBV3-1/TRBV3-2,TRBJ1-5,TGTGCCAGCAGCGCCGATAGCAATCAGCCCCAGCATTTT,CASSADSNQPQHF
-,-,TRBV25-1,TRBJ2-4,TGTGCCAGCCGGGCCGATCTCATTCAGTACTTC,CASRADLIQYF
-,-,TRBV27,TRBJ1-2,TGTGCCAGCAGTTCCGGACCCGACAGGTATGGCTACACCTTC,CASSSGPDRYGYTF
TRBD2,-,TRBV29-1,TRBJ2-5,TGCAGCGTTGAAGGGGGGGGTCAAGAGACCCAGTACTTC,CSVEGGGQETQYF
-,-,TRBV5-4,TRBJ1-1,TGTGCCAGCATCTCAGGTGGGCGGACTGAAGCTTTCTTT,CASISGGRTEAFF
-,-,TRBV3-1/TRBV3-2,TRBJ1-5,TGTGCCAGCAGCCACAGGGGAGGGAGCAATCAGCCCCAGCATTTT,CASSHRGGSNQPQHF
TRBD1,-,TRBV2,TRBJ1-4,TGTGCCGTTAGACAGGGGCCTACTGAAAAACTGTTTTTT,CAVRQGPTEKLFF
-,-,TRBV7-9,TRBJ1-1,TGTGCCAGCAGCTCCGGGACCTTCAACACTGAAGCTTTCTTT,CASSSGTFNTEAFF
TRBD1,once,TRBV5-1,TRBJ2-7,TGCGCCAGCAGCTTTACTCCCGGGACAGGGGTTACCGTCTACGAGCAGTACTTC,CASSFTPGTGVTVYEQYF
-,-,TRBV6-5,TRBJ1-5,TGTGCCACCGAGACGGGGAGTGGCAATCAGCCCCAGCATTTT,CATETGSGNQPQHF
-,-,TRBV10-3,TRBJ1-2,TGTGCCATCAGTGAGTCGCAAACTGATGGCTACACCTTC,CAISESQTDGYTF
TRBD2,-,TRBV11-3,TRBJ2-7,TGTGCCAGCAGCTCCGCCGGGACTAGCTTCGCCGTCTACGAGCAGTACTTC,CASSSAGTSFAVYEQYF
-,once,TRBV6-5,TRBJ2-3,TGTGCCAGCAGTTACGGGGGGGGGCGCACAGATACGCAGTATTTT,CASSYGGGRTDTQYF
-,-,TRBV30,TRBJ1-6,TGTGCCTGGGCCGCAGGAGGCAGGCCTTCACCCCTCCACTTT,CAWAAGGRPSPLHF
TRBD1,-,TRBV25-1,TRBJ2-5,TGTGCCAGCAGTGCGGCTCAGGGGGCATGGGAGACCCAGTACTTC,CASSAAQGAWETQYF
-,-,TRBV11-2,TRBJ2-4,TGTGCCAGCAGCAATACCGGGACACTAGACTTC,CASSNTGTLDF
-,-,TRBV21-1,TRBJ1-3,TGTGCCAGCACCCGACAGGGGGAAGCTGGAAACACCATATATTTT,CASTRQGEAGNTIYF
TRBD2,large,TRBV19,TRBJ2-7,TGTGCCAGTAGGATTACTGATAGCGGGACCTGGGACGAGCAGTACTTC,CASRITDSGTWDEQYF
TRBD2,-,TRBV4-1,TRBJ2-1,TGCGCCAGCAGCCAAGATCTAAGCGGGAGGACCCTCTTC,CASSQDLSGRTLF
TRBD1,-,TRBV3-1/TRBV3-2,TRBJ1-4,TGTGCCAGCAGCCGAGATCCGACAGGGTTTAATGAAAAACTGTTTTTT,CASSRDPTGFNEKLFF
-,once,TRBV10-3,TRBJ1-5,TGTGCCATCAGTGAGGGGGACAAGAGTCAGCCCCAGCATTTT,CAISEGDKSQPQHF
-,-,TRBV4-2,TRBJ1-2,TGTGCCAGCAGCCAAGAAGGAGGAGGCTATGGCTACACCTTC,CASSQEGGGYGYTF
-,-,TRBV15,TRBJ1-5,TGTGCCACCAGCAGAAGATTTACAGAGAGCAATCAGCCCCAGCATTTT,CATSRRFTESNQPQHF
TRBD1,-,TRBV27,TRBJ1-5,TGTGCCAGCAGATTGACAGGGGACCAGCCCCAGCATTTT,CASRLTGDQPQHF
-,-,TRBV4-2,TRBJ2-3,TGTGCCAGCAGCCAAGATCTTCCCACGCGTGGTGGTAGGACAGATACGCAGTATTTT,CASSQDLPTRGGRTDTQYF
-,-,TRBV6-5,TRBJ2-1,TGTGCCAGCAGACTACAGGCTCGATCCTACAATGAGCAGTTCTTC,CASRLQARSYNEQFF
TRBD1,-,TRBV2,TRBJ1-1,TGTGCCAGCACACCGGGACAGGGGGTTGAAGCTTTCTTT,CASTPGQGVEAFF
-,-,TRBV24-1,TRBJ2-5,TGTGCCACCAGCGGTCTAGGTAGTGAGACCCAGTACTTC,CATSGLGSETQYF
-,-,TRBV2,TRBJ1-2,TGTGCCAGCAGTGAACCAAACAGGATAGGGGACTATGGCTACACCTTC,CASSEPNRIGDYGYTF
-,few,TRBV27,TRBJ1-2,TGTGCCAGCAGTTTATCGCCTCTACATCACTATGGCTACACCTTC,CASSLSPLHHYGYTF
-,-,TRBV10-3,TRBJ2-2,TGTGCCATCAGTGAGTTCAGGGGGAACACCGGGGAGCTGTTTTTT,CAISEFRGNTGELFF
TRBD1,few,TRBV19,TRBJ1-3,TGTGCCAGTAGCGACAGGGGGCTTGGAAACACCATATATTTT,CASSDRGLGNTIYF